The subject of this entry is one T cell receptor (beta chain). Its specificity is unknown. This entry is derived from a study of shared clonotypes between healthy human individuals. Study-level information: Those who served as donors were two women and a few men between the ages of 18 and 49.

Germline trimming cut 4 bases from V and 0 bases from J; bases unmatched to any gene: 6. Germline values: CDR1 SGHNT, CDR2 YYREEE (reference sequence). The CDR3 length is 16 residues. Only CD45RO-negative cells positively selected for CCR7 counted as naive CD8 cells, so terminally differentiated effector memory CD45RA+ cells were excluded. Regarding the study as a whole: On the whole, naive subsets had larger estimated richness than memory subsets had. Donor scarcity curtailed the genetic and exposure-history diversity represented herein. Generation probability values for non-shared clonotypes were lower than those for clonotypes shared by all four donors.

The repertoire was sequenced with immunoSEQ multiplex PCR; TCRdb's copy has only in-frame clones and lacks some. The sample comprises nearly 2 million clones, about 95% of which are singletons, and 1.2% rests with the top ten. This clonotype was obtained from a young man in good health. J is TRBJ2-1 and V is TRBV5-4; 8 bases match TRBD1. The sequencing input was naive CD8+ T cells sorted from blood. CDR3 sequence reads: CASSTQGQGSYNEQFF. In DNA, the CDR3 is TGTGCCAGCAGCACCCAAGGACAGGGCTCCTACAATGAGCAGTTCTTC.